The rows below give T cell receptor beta chains drawn from one sample of a study of CD8 T cells in acute hepatitis C reinfection. The repertoire was sequenced with immunoSEQ multiplex PCR; TCRdb's copy has only in-frame clones and lacks some. Among 35,000 to 40,000 clones listed, approximately 87% were seen once. Sequenced: naive CD8+ T cells from PBMCs. These TCRs come from a man under 40 with chronic hepatitis C. Both conserved end residues are trimmed from each CDR3. A D gene is named only where the DNA matches it firmly.

d_call | j_call | v_call | cdr3_aa
NA | TRBJ1-5 | TRBV6-5 | ASSYTRSGKPQH
NA | TRBJ2-7 | TRBV4-1 | ASSPGNSYEQY
NA | TRBJ2-7 | TRBV6-5 | ASSYSFGGSYEQY
TRBD2 | TRBJ2-1 | TRBV25-1 | ASSEKILAGGDEQF
NA | TRBJ2-5 | TRBV7-9 | ASSFYLPGETQY
TRBD1 | TRBJ2-7 | TRBV19 | ASQKTGGIYEQY
TRBD1 | TRBJ2-5 | TRBV7-9 | ASSDKTGMETQY
TRBD2 | TRBJ2-1 | TRBV6-1 | ATRAGGLWNEQF
NA | TRBJ1-1 | TRBV30 | AWFDRWGPNTEAF
NA | TRBJ2-3 | TRBV27 | ASSLSWGNTDTQY
NA | TRBJ1-1 | TRBV4-1 | ASSQGEGDEAF
NA | TRBJ2-7 | TRBV27 | ASSFPGATLLY
NA | TRBJ2-1 | TRBV9 | ASSEGTYNEQF
NA | TRBJ2-6 | TRBV29-1 | SVEGETGHAGANVLT
TRBD1 | TRBJ1-2 | TRBV29-1 | SVEDRAGYT
NA | TRBJ1-2 | TRBV7-8 | ASSKTGTDFYGYT
TRBD1 | TRBJ2-7 | TRBV15 | ATRPPGTGTNEQY
NA | TRBJ1-1 | TRBV5-1 | ASSLVGRGDTEAF
NA | TRBJ2-7 | TRBV4-2 | ASSQAGEEGEQY
TRBD1 | TRBJ2-7 | TRBV7-9 | ASSLGTGKNEEY
NA | TRBJ2-1 | TRBV27 | ASSSHNSGVNEQF
NA | TRBJ2-3 | TRBV9 | ASSGTSGADTQY
TRBD2 | TRBJ2-7 | TRBV15 | ATSSPSSGSSYEQY
NA | TRBJ1-1 | TRBV10-3 | AISPGVNTEAF
NA | TRBJ2-6 | TRBV13 | ASSGPQPGANVLT
NA | TRBJ2-3 | TRBV7-6 | ASSLDNTDTQY
NA | TRBJ1-5 | TRBV27 | ATSSDNQPQH
NA | TRBJ2-1 | TRBV9 | ASSVRDYNEQF
NA | TRBJ1-1 | TRBV4-2 | ASSQVGTEAF
NA | TRBJ1-5 | TRBV19 | ASSINGGSNQPQH
NA | TRBJ1-1 | TRBV19 | ASSPGTLNTEAF
NA | TRBJ1-1 | TRBV5-6 | ASSGPWANTEAF
NA | TRBJ2-7 | TRBV7-6 | ASSLTTGVSHEQY
NA | TRBJ2-7 | TRBV27 | ASSLTGQGYEQY
NA | TRBJ2-7 | TRBV11-2 | ASSLDKYEQY
NA | TRBJ2-6 | TRBV11-3 | ASSLGPNSGANVLT
NA | TRBJ2-3 | TRBV6-1 | ASRSDTQY
NA | TRBJ2-7 | TRBV20-1 | SAAYEQY
TRBD1 | TRBJ2-5 | TRBV27 | ASSFRGLGETQY
NA | TRBJ1-2 | TRBV5-6 | ASSVQGYNYGYT
TRBD1 | TRBJ1-5 | TRBV4-1 | ASSHGDRETSNQPQH
NA | TRBJ2-1 | TRBV19 | ATAAGPSPYNEQF
TRBD2 | TRBJ2-1 | TRBV4-2 | ASSQKAGVSYNEQF
NA | TRBJ2-5 | TRBV9 | ASSVGTDGQQATQY
NA | TRBJ1-1 | TRBV27 | ASSLQGSTTEAF
NA | TRBJ1-2 | TRBV7-9 | ASREGPHYGYT
NA | TRBJ2-1 | TRBV11-2 | ASSLDFSGAGEQF
NA | TRBJ1-4 | TRBV29-1 | SAMTGTNEKLF